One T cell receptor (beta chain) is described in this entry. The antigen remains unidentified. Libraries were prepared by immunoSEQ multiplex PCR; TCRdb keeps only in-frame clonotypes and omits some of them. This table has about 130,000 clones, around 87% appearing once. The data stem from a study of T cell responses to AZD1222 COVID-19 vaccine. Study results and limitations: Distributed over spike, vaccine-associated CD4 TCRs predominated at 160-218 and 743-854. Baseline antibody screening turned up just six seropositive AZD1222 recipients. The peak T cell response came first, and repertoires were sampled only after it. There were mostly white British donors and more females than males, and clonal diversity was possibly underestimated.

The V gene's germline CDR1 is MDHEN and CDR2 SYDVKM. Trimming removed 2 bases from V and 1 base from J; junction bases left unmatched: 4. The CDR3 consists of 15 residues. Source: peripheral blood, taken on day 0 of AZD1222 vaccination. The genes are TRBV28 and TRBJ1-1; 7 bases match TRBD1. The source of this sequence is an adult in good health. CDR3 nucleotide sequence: TGTGCCAGCAGTTTACCGGACAGGAGGAACACTGAAGCTTTCTTT. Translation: CASSLPDRRNTEAFF.